These 15 T cell receptor beta chains were all obtained from the same sample, sequenced in a study of cytomegalovirus exposure and HLA in healthy donors. In the PCR, 60 Vbeta and 13 Jbeta primers were used. Here immunoSEQ multiplex PCR was the method, and the copy in TCRdb shows in-frame clones only, minus some. The data hold roughly 74,000 clones, with roughly 79% observed a single time. The material sequenced was PBMCs. The receptors shown here come from a man aged 35 to 55 in good health and CMV-seronegative.

This rearrangement joins TRBV6-1 to TRBJ2-7, with a possible D match to TRBD1 (6 bases). The CDR3 runs to 14 residues. Germline loops: CDR1 MNHNS, CDR2 SASEGT. V was clipped by 8 bases and J by 4 bases, with 18 bases between them. This CDR3 reads CASHHGQRVYEQYF. In nucleotides, the CDR3 is TGTGCCAGCCATCACGGACAGCGCGTTTACGAGCAGTACTTC.

This clone was seen only a few times. The J gene is TRBJ2-5, the V gene TRBV2; D might be TRBD2 (5 bases). Germline V lookup: CDR1 SNHLY, CDR2 FYNNEI. The V gene lost 1 base and the J gene lost 6 bases, with 15 bases spanning the gap. CDR3 size: 15 residues. The CDR3 sequence is CASSEERGIYQTQYF. The CDR3 coding sequence is TGTGCCAGCAGTGAAGAACGGGGTATCTATCAGACCCAGTACTTC.

In its sample, this clone was seen once. V usage is TRBV10-3 and J usage is TRBJ2-7; 11 nucleotides match TRBD2. Germline V gene data show CDR1 as ENHRY and CDR2 as SYGVKD. This CDR3 is 15 amino acids long. V gave up 4 bases and J gave up 2 bases; unmatched junction bases: 4. The CDR3: CAISASTSGTYEQYF. The CDR3 bases are TGTGCCATCAGTGCATCGACTAGCGGGACCTACGAGCAGTACTTC.

This clone showed up just a few times. The rearrangement joins TRBV19 to TRBJ1-5, with 11 bases lining up with TRBD1. V lost 5 bases and J lost 2; bases outside the gene matches: 5. The CDR3 covers 16 residues. Germline CDR1 and CDR2: LNHDA and SQIVND (reference sequence). CDR3 in DNA: TGTGCCAGTAGTTTCGTGGGACAGGGGGGCAATCAGCCCCAGCATTTT. Translated, it gives CASSFVGQGGNQPQHF.

Here the CDR3 DNA reads TGTGCCAGCAGTAAACGGACAGGGAGCGAAAACATTCAGTACTTC. Translated, it gives CASSKRTGSENIQYF. The chain employs TRBV6-6 and TRBJ2-4; TRBD1 agrees at 8 bases. The CDR3 is made up of 15 amino acids. Germline CDR1 MNHNY, CDR2 SVGAGI (reference sequence). The V and J ends lost 5 bases and 5 bases, in that order; junction bases with no gene match: 8.

The chain links TRBV19 to TRBJ2-1; D is undetermined. The germline V gene encodes CDR1 LNHDA and CDR2 SQIVND (reference sequence). The germline V and J ends were trimmed by 7 bases and 5 bases, with 6 bases remaining between them. This CDR3 comprises 11 residues. In DNA, the CDR3 is TGTGCCAGTACGGTTAACAATGAGCAGTTCTTC. As protein: CASTVNNEQFF.

The chain recombines TRBV5-1 with TRBJ1-1, with TRBD1 as a possible D gene (5 bases). Trimming took 1 base from V and 4 from J, leaving 17 bases between them. Germline V lookup: CDR1 SGHRS, CDR2 YFSETQ. This CDR3 spans 16 amino acids. The CDR3 loop is CASSLTTASGGTEAFF. CDR3 coding DNA: TGCGCCAGCAGCTTGACGACGGCATCGGGGGGCACTGAAGCTTTCTTT.

CDR3 sequence: CATSRDGTSGKNIQYF. CDR3 bases: TGTGCCACCAGCAGAGATGGGACTAGCGGTAAAAACATTCAGTACTTC. This chain joins TRBV15 and TRBJ2-4; 11 positions match TRBD2. The germline V gene encodes CDR1 LNHNV and CDR2 YYDKDF (reference sequence). The CDR3 is 16 residues long. The V segment lost 0 bases and the J segment 4 bases; nucleotides outside the gene matches: 2. Based on the CDR3 plus reference TRBV15 and TRBJ2-4, the full variable domain is DAMVIQNPRYQVTQFGKPVTLSCSQTLNHNVMYWYQQKSSQAPKLLFHYYDKDFNNEADTPDNFQSRRPNTSFCFLDIRSPGLGDTAMYLCATSRDGTSGKNIQYFGAGTRLSVL.

In its sample, this clone was seen once. The V and J genes are TRBV21-1 and TRBJ2-4; the table names TRBD2, a call not compared with the DNA. TRBV21-1 is a pseudogene. CDR3 length equals 18 residues. CDR3 sequence: CASSMGGSLLGGKNSQYF. DNA of the CDR3: TGTGCCAGCAGCATGGGCGGGAGCCTTCTAGGAGGCAAAAACAGTCAGTACTTC.

This chain connects TRBV28 to TRBJ2-1, with 7 bases identical to TRBD2. Looked up from germline, CDR1 is MDHEN and CDR2 is SYDVKM. CDR3 size: 13 residues. Trimming removed 5 bases from V and 7 bases from J; junction bases left unmatched: 5. CDR3 loop: CASSPGTINEQFF. CDR3 DNA: TGTGCCAGCAGTCCCGGGACTATAAATGAGCAGTTCTTC.

V gene TRBV6-1 combines with J gene TRBJ2-7, with D possibly TRBD1 on 6 matching bases. V lost 4 bases and J lost 6, with 13 bases in between. Germline V gene lookup returns CDR1 MNHNS and CDR2 SASEGT. The CDR3 runs to 13 residues. CDR3: CASSADRWSEQYF. The CDR3 DNA follows: TGTGCCAGCAGTGCCGACAGGTGGAGCGAGCAGTACTTC.

This chain links TRBV6-1 with TRBJ2-7; a possible D gene is TRBD2 (5 bases). Trimming removed 1 base at V and 3 bases at J, with 19 bases between. Germline assignment: CDR1 MNHNS and CDR2 SASEGT. This CDR3 is built from 17 residues. In DNA, the CDR3 is TGTGCCAGCAGTGAAGAAATAGCGCTTCGATATTACTACGAGCAGTACTTC. Protein sequence: CASSEEIALRYYYEQYF.

The chain employs TRBV7-9 and TRBJ2-1, with TRBD2 identical over 7 bases. Germline CDR1 is SEHNR and CDR2 is FQNEAQ (reference sequence). V gave up 2 bases and J gave up 2 bases; unmatched junction bases: 6. This CDR3 is built from 16 residues. In DNA, the CDR3 is TGTGCCAGCAGCTTAACCTCTAGCGGACCCTACAATGAGCAGTTCTTC. This encodes CASSLTSSGPYNEQFF. The variable domain in full, completed from reference TRBV7-9 and TRBJ2-1, reads DTGVSQNPRHKITKRGQNVTFRCDPISEHNRLYWYRQTLGQGPEFLTYFQNEAQLEKSRLLSDRFSAERPKGSFSTLEIQRTEQGDSAMYLCASSLTSSGPYNEQFFGPGTRLTVL.

The V gene is TRBV19, the J gene TRBJ2-3; TRBD1 agrees at 8 bases. Losses at the gene ends were 2 bases for V and 4 bases for J; bases not matched to a gene: 14. The CDR3 is made up of 18 amino acids. From germline, CDR1 is LNHDA and CDR2 SQIVND (reference sequence). This chain's CDR3 is CASSITGTGRAKADTQYF. CDR3 nucleotides: TGTGCCAGTAGTATAACCGGGACAGGACGAGCTAAGGCAGATACGCAGTATTTT.

The chain is built from TRBV29-1 and TRBJ1-4, with a possible D match to TRBD1 (5 bases). The germline V gene encodes CDR1 SQVTM and CDR2 ANQGSEA. CDR3 length equals 13 residues. With 2 bases removed from V and 7 bases from J, the gap between germline ends came to 11 bases. The CDR3 DNA reads as TGCAGCGTTGAATTCCAGGGCGGTGAAAAACTGTTTTTT. Translated, it gives CSVEFQGGEKLFF.